This TCR beta chain comes out of a study of sequential checkpoint blockade in melanoma. Overall study context: Both treatment sequences were followed by maintenance nivolumab. About two dozen patients had tumor biopsies before treatment and at week 13. About 89 pretreatment tumor DNA samples were TCRβ immunosequenced. General study points: T-cell fraction and clonality followed PD-L1 and CD8+ counts, not mutational load.

Generated by immunoSEQ multiplex PCR, the TCRdb table keeps only in-frame clones and is missing some. This sample carries fewer than 6,000 clones, approximately 32% of them seen once, and the ten largest clones take 8.5% to 14%. The treatment denotes: randomized to nivolumab then ipilimumab (arm A) or the reverse (arm B). In the case of this clone: Its antigen is currently unknown.

The V segment lost 5 bases and the J segment 7 bases; nucleotides outside the gene matches: 11. Germline CDR1 is LNHDA and CDR2 is SQIVND (reference sequence). This CDR3 comprises 16 residues. The sample in question was tumor tissue (inferred from file names), obtained from a patient given nivolumab and ipilimumab in sequence. V and J are TRBV19 and TRBJ2-1; TRBD2 matches 10 bases. The TCR was taken from a human donor with melanoma. This CDR3 is CASSSLASGSRNEQFF. Written as DNA, the CDR3 is TGTGCCAGTAGTTCCCTTGCTAGCGGGAGTCGGAATGAGCAGTTCTTC.